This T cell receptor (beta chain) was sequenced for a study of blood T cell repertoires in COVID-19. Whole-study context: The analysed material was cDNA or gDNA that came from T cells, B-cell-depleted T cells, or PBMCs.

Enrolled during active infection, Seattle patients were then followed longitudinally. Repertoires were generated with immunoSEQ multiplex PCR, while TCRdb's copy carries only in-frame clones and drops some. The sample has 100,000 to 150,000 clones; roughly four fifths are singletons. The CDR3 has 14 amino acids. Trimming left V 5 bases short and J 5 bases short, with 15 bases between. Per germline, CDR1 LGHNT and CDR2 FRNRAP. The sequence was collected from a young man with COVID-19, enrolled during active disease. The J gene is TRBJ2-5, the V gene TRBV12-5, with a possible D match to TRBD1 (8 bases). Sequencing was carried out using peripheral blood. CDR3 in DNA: TGTGCTAGTGGTGCCGGACAGGGAGGGGAGACCCAGTACTTC. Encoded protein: CASGAGQGGETQYF. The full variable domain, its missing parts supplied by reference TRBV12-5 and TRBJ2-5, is DARVTQTPRHKVTEMGQEVTMRCQPILGHNTVFWYRQTMMQGLELLAYFRNRAPLDDSGMPKDRFSAEMPDATLATLKIQPSEPRDSAVYFCASGAGQGGETQYFGPGTRLLVL.